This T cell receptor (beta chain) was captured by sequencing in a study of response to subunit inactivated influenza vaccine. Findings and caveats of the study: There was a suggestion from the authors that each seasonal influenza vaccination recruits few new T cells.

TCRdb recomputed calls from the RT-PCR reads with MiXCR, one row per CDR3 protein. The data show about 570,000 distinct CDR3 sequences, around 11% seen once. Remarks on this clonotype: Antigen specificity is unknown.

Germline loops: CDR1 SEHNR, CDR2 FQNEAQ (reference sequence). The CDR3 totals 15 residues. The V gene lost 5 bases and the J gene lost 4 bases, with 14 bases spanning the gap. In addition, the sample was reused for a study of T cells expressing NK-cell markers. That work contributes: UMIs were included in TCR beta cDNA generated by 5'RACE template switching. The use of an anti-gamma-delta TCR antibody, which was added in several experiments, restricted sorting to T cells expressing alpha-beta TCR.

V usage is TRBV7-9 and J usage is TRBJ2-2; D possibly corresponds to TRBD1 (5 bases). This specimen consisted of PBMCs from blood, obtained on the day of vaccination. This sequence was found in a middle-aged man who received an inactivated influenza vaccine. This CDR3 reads CASSPQEVGTGELFF. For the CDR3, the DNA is TGTGCCAGCAGCCCACAGGAAGTTGGCACCGGGGAGCTGTTTTTT.